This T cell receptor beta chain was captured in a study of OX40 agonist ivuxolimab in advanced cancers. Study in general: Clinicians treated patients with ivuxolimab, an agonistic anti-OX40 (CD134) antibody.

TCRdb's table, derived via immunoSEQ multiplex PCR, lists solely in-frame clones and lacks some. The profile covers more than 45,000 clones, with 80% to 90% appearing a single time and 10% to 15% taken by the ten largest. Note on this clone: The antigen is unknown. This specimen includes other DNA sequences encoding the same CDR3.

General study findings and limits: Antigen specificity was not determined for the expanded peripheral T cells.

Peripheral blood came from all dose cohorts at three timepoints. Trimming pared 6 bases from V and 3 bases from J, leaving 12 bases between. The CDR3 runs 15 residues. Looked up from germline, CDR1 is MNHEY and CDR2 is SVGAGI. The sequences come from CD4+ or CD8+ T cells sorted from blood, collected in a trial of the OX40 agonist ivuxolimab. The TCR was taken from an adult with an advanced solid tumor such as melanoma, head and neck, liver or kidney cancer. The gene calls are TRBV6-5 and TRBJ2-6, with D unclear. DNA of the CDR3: TGTGCCAGCAGCCTTGACGGGCTTGGGGCCAACGTCCTGACTTTC. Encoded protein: CASSLDGLGANVLTF.